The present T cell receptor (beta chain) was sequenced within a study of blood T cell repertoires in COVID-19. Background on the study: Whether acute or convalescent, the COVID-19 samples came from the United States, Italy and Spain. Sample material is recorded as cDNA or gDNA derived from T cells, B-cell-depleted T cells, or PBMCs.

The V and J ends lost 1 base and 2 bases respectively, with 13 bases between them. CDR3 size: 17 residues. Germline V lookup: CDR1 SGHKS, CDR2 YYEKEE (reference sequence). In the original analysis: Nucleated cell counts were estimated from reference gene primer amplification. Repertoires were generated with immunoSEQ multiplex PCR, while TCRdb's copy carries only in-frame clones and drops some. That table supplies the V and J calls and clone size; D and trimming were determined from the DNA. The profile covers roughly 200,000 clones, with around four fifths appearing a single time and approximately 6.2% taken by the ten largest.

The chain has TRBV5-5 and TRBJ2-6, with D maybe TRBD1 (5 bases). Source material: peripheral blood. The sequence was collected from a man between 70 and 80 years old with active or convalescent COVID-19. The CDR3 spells CASSLTGFVPGANVLTF. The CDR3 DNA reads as TGTGCCAGCAGCTTGACAGGATTCGTCCCTGGGGCCAACGTCCTGACTTTC.